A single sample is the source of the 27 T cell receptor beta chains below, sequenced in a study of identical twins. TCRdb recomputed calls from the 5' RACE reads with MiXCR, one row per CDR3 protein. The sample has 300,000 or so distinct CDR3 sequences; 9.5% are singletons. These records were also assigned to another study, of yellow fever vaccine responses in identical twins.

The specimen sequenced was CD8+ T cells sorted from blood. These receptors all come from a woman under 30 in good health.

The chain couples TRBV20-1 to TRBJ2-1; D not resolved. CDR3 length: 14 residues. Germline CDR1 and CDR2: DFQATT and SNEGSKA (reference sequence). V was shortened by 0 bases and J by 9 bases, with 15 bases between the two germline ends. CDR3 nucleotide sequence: TGCAGTGCTAGAGATTTCGGCTACCCAATTGAGCAGTTCTTC. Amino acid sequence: CSARDFGYPIEQFF.

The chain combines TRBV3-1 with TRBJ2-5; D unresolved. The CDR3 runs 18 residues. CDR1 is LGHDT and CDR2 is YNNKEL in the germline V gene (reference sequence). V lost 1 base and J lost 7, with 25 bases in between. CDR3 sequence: CASSQGLGADRVPGTQYF. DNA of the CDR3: TGTGCCAGCAGCCAAGGGCTGGGTGCGGATCGCGTCCCGGGGACCCAGTACTTC.

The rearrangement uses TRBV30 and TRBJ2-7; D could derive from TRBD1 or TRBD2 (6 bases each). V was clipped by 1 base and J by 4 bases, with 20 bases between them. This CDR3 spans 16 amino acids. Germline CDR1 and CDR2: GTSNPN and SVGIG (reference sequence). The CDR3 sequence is CAWSAGLSGAYYEQYF. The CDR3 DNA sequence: TGTGCCTGGAGTGCGGGGCTTTCGGGGGCCTATTACGAGCAGTACTTC.

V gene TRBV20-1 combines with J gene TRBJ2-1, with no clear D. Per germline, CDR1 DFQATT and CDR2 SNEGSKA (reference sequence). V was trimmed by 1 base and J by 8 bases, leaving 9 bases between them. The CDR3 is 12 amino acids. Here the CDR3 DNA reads TGCAGTGCTAGAGCTGGTAGCCATGAGCAGTTCTTC. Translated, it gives CSARAGSHEQFF.

CDR3 loop: CASSPEGTGAARTDTQYF. For the CDR3, the DNA is TGTGCCAGCAGCCCCGAAGGGACAGGGGCCGCACGCACAGATACGCAGTATTTT. The chain links TRBV7-6 to TRBJ2-3, with TRBD1 identical over 10 bases. The germline V gene has CDR1 SGHVS and CDR2 FNYEAQ. The J segment lost 1 base and the V segment lost 5 bases, leaving 12 bases of the junction unmatched. The CDR3 is made up of 18 amino acids.

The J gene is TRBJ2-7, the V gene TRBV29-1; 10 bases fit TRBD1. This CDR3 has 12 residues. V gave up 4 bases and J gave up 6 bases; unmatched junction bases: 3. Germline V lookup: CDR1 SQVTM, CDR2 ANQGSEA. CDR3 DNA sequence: TGCAGCGTTGGACAGGGGGCCCCCGAGCAGTACTTC. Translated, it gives CSVGQGAPEQYF.

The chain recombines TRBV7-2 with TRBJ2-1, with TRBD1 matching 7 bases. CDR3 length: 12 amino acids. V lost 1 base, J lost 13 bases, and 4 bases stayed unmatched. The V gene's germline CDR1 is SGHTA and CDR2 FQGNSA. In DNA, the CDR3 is TGTGCCAGCAGCTTAGGACAGGGAATACAGTTCTTC. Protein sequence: CASSLGQGIQFF.

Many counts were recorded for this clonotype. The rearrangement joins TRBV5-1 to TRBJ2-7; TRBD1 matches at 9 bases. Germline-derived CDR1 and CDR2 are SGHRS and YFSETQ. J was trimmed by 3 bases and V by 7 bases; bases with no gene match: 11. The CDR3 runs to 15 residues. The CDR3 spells CASRSPGQGGYEQYF. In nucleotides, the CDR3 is TGCGCCAGCCGTTCTCCGGGACAGGGAGGCTACGAGCAGTACTTC. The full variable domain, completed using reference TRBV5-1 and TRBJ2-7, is KAGVTQTPRYLIKTRGQQVTLSCSPISGHRSVSWYQQTPGQGLQFLFEYFSETQRNKGNFPGRFSGRQFSNSRSEMNVSTLELGDSALYLCASRSPGQGGYEQYFGPGTRLTVT.

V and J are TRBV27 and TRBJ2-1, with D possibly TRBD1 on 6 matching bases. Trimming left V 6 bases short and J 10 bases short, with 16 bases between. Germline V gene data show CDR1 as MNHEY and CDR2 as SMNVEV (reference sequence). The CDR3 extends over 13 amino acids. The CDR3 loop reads CASSPTGWWEQFF. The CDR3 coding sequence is TGTGCCAGCAGCCCTACAGGGTGGTGGGAGCAGTTCTTC.

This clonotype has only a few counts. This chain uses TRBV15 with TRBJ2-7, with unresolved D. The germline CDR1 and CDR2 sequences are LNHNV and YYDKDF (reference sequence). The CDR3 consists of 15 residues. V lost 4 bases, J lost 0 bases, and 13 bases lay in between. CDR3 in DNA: TGTGCCACCAGCATAGATACCACCTCCTCCTACGAGCAGTACTTC. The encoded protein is CATSIDTTSSYEQYF. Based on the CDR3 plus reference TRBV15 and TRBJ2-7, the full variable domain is DAMVIQNPRYQVTQFGKPVTLSCSQTLNHNVMYWYQQKSSQAPKLLFHYYDKDFNNEADTPDNFQSRRPNTSFCFLDIRSPGLGDTAMYLCATSIDTTSSYEQYFGPGTRLTVT.

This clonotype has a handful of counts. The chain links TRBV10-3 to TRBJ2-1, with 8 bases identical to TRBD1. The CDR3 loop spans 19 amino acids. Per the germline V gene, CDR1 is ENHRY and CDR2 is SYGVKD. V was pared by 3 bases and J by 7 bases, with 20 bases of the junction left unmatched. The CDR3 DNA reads TGTGCCATCAGTGACCTCGGGACAGGTCTCCTTATGGTTGGTAATGAGCAGTTCTTC. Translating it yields CAISDLGTGLLMVGNEQFF.

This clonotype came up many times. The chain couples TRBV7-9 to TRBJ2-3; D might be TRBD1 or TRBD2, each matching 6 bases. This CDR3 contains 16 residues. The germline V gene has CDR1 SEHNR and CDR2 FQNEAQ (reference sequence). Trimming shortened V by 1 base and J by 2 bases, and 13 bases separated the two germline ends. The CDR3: CASSLVPGAPTDTQYF. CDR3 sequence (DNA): TGTGCCAGCAGCTTAGTGCCGGGGGCCCCCACAGATACGCAGTATTTT.

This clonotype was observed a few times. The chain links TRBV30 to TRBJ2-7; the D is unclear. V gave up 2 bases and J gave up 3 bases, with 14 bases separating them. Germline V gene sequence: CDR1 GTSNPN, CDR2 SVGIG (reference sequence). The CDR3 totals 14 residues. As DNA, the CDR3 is TGTGCCTGGAGTTTTGACCCCTCAGGCTACGAGCAGTACTTC. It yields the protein CAWSFDPSGYEQYF. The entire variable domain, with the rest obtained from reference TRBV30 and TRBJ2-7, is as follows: SQTIHQWPATLVQPVGSPLSLECTVEGTSNPNLYWYRQAAGRGLQLLFYSVGIGQISSEVPQNLSASRPQDRQFILSSKKLLLSDSGFYLCAWSFDPSGYEQYFGPGTRLTVT.

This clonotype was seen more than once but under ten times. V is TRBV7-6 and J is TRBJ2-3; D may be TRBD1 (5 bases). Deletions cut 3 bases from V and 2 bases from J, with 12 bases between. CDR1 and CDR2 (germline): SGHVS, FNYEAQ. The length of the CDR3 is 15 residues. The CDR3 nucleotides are TGTGCCAGCAGCTTGTGGGGCGGTACCACAGATACGCAGTATTTT. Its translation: CASSLWGGTTDTQYF.

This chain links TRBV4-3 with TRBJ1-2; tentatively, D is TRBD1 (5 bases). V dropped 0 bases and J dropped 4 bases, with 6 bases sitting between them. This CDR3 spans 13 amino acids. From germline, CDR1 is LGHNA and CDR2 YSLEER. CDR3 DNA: TGCGCCAGCAGCCAAGACGACAGCTATGGCTACACCTTC. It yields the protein CASSQDDSYGYTF.

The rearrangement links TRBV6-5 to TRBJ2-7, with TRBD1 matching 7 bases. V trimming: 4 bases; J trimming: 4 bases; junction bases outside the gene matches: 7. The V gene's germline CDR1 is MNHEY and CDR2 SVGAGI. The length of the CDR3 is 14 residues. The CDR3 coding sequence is TGTGCCAGCAGTTTCCAGGGGGTGGTTTACGAGCAGTACTTC. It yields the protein CASSFQGVVYEQYF.

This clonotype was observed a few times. As DNA, the CDR3 is TGTGCCAGCGAAAAACTCGGCTGGACTAGCACAGATACGCAGTATTTT. Its protein is CASEKLGWTSTDTQYF. V is TRBV12-3 or TRBV12-4 and J is TRBJ2-3; D is perhaps TRBD2 (5 bases). Trimming took 8 bases from V and 0 from J, leaving 18 bases between them. There are 16 residues in the CDR3.

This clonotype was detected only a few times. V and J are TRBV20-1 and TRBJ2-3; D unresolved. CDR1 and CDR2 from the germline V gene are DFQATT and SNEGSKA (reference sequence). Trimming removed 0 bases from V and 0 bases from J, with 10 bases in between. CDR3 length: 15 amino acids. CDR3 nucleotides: TGCAGTGCTAGAGATTTTAGGCGGAGCACAGATACGCAGTATTTT. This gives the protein CSARDFRRSTDTQYF.

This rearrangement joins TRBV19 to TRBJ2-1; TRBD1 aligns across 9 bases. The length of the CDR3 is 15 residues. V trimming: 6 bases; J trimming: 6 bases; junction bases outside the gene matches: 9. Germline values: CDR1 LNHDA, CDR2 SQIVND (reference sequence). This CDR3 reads CASRSGQGVPNEQFF. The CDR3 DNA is TGTGCCAGTAGATCGGGACAGGGAGTCCCCAATGAGCAGTTCTTC.

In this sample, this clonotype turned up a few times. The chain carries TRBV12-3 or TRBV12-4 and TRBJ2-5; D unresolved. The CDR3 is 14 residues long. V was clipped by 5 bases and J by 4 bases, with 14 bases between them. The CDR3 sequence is CASSPRVPSETQYF. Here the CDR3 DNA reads TGTGCCAGCAGTCCCCGGGTCCCCTCAGAGACCCAGTACTTC.

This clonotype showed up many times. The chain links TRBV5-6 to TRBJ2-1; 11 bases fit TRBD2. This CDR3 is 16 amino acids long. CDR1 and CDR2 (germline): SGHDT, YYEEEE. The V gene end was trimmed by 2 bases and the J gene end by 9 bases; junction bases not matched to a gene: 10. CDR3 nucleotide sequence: TGTGCCAGCAGCTTTAGCGGGGGGGCCCGGGATGGTGAGCAGTTCTTC. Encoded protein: CASSFSGGARDGEQFF. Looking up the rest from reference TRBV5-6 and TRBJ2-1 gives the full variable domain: DAGVTQSPTHLIKTRGQQVTLRCSPKSGHDTVSWYQQALGQGPQFIFQYYEEEERQRGNFPDRFSGHQFPNYSSELNVNALLLGDSALYLCASSFSGGARDGEQFFGPGTRLTVL.

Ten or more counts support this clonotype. The CDR3 loop reads CATLGLAGVDEQFF. The CDR3 bases are TGTGCCACCCTGGGACTAGCGGGAGTCGATGAGCAGTTCTTC. The rearrangement uses TRBV6-2 or TRBV6-3 and TRBJ2-1; 14 positions agree with TRBD2. V trimming: 10 bases; J trimming: 8 bases; junction bases outside the gene matches: 7. Germline lookup yields CDR1 MNHEY and CDR2 SVGEGT. The CDR3 loop spans 14 amino acids.

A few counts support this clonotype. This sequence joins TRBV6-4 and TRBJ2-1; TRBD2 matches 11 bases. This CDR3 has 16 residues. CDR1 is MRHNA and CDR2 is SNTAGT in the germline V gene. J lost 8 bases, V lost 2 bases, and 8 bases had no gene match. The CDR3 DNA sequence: TGTGCCAGCAGTGACAGTGGGACTAGCGGAGGGGATGAGCAGTTCTTC. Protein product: CASSDSGTSGGDEQFF.

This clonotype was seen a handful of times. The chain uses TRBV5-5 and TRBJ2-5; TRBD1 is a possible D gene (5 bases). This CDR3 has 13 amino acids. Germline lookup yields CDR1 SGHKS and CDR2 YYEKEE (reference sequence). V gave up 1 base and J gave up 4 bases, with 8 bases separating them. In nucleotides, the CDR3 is TGTGCCAGCAGCTTGACCAGGGTAGAGACCCAGTACTTC. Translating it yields CASSLTRVETQYF.

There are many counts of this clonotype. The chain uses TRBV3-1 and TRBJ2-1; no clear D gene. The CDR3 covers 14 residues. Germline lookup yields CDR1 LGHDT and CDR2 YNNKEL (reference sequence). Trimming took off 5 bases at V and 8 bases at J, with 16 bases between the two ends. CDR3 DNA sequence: TGTGCCAGCAGCGATGTTCTGATGGTGCATGAGCAGTTCTTC. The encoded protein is CASSDVLMVHEQFF.

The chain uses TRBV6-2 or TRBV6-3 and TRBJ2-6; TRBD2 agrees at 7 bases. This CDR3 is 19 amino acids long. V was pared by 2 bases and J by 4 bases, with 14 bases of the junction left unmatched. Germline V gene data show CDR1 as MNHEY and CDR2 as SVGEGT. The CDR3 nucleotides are TGTGCCAGCAGTTACATCCTAGCGGAGCCAACCCCGGGGGCCAACGTCCTGACTTTC. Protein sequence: CASSYILAEPTPGANVLTF.

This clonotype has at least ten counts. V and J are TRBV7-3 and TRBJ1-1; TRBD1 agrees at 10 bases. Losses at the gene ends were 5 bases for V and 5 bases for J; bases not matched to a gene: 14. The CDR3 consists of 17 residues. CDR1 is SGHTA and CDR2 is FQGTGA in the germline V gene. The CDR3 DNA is TGTGCCAGCAGCCCCGGGACAGGGGAAATCCGGTATACTGAAGCTTTCTTT. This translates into CASSPGTGEIRYTEAFF.